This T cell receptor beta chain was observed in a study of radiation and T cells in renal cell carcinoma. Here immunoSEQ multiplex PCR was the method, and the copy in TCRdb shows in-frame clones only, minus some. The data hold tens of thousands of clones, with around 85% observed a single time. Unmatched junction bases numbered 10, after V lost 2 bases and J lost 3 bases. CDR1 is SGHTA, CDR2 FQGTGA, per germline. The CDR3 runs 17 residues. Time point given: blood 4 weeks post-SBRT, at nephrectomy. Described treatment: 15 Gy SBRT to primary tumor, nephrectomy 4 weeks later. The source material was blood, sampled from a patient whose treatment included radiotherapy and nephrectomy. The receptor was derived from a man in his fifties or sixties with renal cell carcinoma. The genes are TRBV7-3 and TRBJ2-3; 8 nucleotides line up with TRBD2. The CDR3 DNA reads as TGTGCCAGCAGCTTATCGTTTGGTGCGGGAGGAACAGATACGCAGTATTTT. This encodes CASSLSFGAGGTDTQYF. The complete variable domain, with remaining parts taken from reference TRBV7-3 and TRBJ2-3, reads GAGVSQTPSNKVTEKGKYVELRCDPISGHTALYWYRQSLGQGPEFLIYFQGTGAADDSGLPNDRFFAVRPEGSVSTLKIQRTERGDSAVYLCASSLSFGAGGTDTQYFGPGTRLTVL.